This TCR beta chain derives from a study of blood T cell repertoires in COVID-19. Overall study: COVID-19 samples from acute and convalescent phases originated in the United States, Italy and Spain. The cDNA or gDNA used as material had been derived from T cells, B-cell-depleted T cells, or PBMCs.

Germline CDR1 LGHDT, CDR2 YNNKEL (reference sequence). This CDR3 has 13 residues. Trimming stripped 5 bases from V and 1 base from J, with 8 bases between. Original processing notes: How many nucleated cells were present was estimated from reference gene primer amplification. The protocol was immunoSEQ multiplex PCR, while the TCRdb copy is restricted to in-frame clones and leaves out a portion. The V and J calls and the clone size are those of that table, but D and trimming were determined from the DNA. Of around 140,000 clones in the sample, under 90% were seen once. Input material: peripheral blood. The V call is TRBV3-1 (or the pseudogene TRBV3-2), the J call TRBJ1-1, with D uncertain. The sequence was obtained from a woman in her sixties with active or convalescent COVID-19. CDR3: CASSKTPNTEAFF. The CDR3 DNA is TGTGCCAGCAGCAAAACACCGAACACTGAAGCTTTCTTT.